This T cell receptor beta chain was documented in a study of CD8 T cells in Susac syndrome. Whole-study results and caveats: By the study's own acknowledgment, its TCR sequencing and HLA analysis included relatively few individuals.

Matching for age and sex applied to the controls, who were healthy donors. TEMRA cells were FACS-enriched and CD8+ and CD4+ T cells negatively isolated. Details on this clonotype: Its antigen is still unknown.

The CDR3 has 15 amino acids. V was pared by 3 bases and J by 4 bases, with 15 bases between. The V gene's germline CDR1 is DFQATT and CDR2 SNEGSKA (reference sequence). The RNA input was about 0.5 to 1 ug, and it was reverse transcribed with random hexamers. The CDR3 of TCR beta was amplified by immunoSEQ multiplex PCR across 54 Vbeta and 13 Jbeta. TCRdb re-analysed the immunoSEQ multiplex PCR reads in MiXCR, keeping a single row per CDR3 protein. The sample has 120,000 to 150,000 distinct CDR3 sequences; roughly 94% are singletons. This receptor was identified in a human donor in good health. The specimen was CD4+ T cells from PBMCs. V and J are TRBV20-1 and TRBJ2-2; perhaps TRBD2 as D (5 bases). The DNA for the CDR3 is TGCAGTGCTAGTGCCAGCGGAGCAGTCACCGGGGAGCTGTTTTTT. Translation: CSASASGAVTGELFF.